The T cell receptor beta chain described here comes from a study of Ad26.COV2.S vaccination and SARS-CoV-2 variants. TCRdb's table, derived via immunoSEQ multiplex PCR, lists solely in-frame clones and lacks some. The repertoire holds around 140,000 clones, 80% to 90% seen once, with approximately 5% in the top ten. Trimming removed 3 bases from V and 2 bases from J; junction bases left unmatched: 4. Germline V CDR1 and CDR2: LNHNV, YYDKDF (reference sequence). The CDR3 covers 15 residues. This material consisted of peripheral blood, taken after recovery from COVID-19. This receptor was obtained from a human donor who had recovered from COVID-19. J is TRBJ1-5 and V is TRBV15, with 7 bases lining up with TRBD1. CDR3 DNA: TGTGCCACCAGCAGGGGGACAGAAGGCAATCAGCCCCAGCATTTT. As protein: CATSRGTEGNQPQHF. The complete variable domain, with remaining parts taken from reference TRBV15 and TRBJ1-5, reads DAMVIQNPRYQVTQFGKPVTLSCSQTLNHNVMYWYQQKSSQAPKLLFHYYDKDFNNEADTPDNFQSRRPNTSFCFLDIRSPGLGDTAMYLCATSRGTEGNQPQHFGDGTRLSIL.